Listed below are T cell receptor beta chains from one sample, sequenced in a study of T cells in Graves' hyperthyroidism and ophthalmopathy. TCRdb processed the multiplex PCR reads anew with MiXCR; each CDR3 protein has one entry. The sample lists fewer than 300,000 distinct CDR3 sequences, 25% to 30% seen once, with about 30% in the top ten. The sequenced material came from blood. The receptor source for this set is a man aged 40-55 years with Graves' hyperthyroidism that later progressed to Graves' ophthalmopathy. Both conserved end residues are part of each CDR3. The order of the fields is clone size, D gene, V gene, J gene, CDR3 DNA, CDR3 protein. A D gene is named only where the DNA matches it firmly. Size values are once, few and many counts, or a class for expanded clones, and some rows have none.

>NA|TRBD2|TRBV6-1|TRBJ2-2
TGTGCCAGCAATCCCGGGACTAGCGGTAACACCGGGGTGCTGTTTTTT
CASNPGTSGNTGVLFF
>many|NA|TRBV12-3/TRBV12-4|TRBJ1-5
TGTGCCAGCAGCTACTCAAACAGGGCCAATCAGCCCCAGCATTTT
CASSYSNRANQPQHF
>many|NA|TRBV10-3|TRBJ1-2
TGTGCCACCCAGGGAGTTAACTATGGCTACACCTTC
CATQGVNYGYTF
>once|TRBD1|TRBV20-1|TRBJ1-1
TGCAGTGCTAGAGGGGAAGTGACAGGGGGTAGGACTTTCTTT
CSARGEVTGGRTFF
>many|NA|TRBV20-1|TRBJ2-7
TGCAGTGCTCTCCCTCTAGCCGGCGAGCAGTACTTC
CSALPLAGEQYF
>many|TRBD1|TRBV15|TRBJ1-5
TGTGCCACCAGCAGAGAAACCGCAGGGGGGAATCAGCCCCAGCATTTT
CATSRETAGGNQPQHF
>NA|NA|TRBV28|TRBJ1-1
TGTGCCAGCAGTCCACCCAAGGGGACTGAAGCTTTCTTT
CASSPPKGTEAFF
>NA|TRBD2|TRBV28|TRBJ2-5
TGTGCCAGCAGTTTCCCGGGACTAGCTAAGACCCAGTACTTC
CASSFPGLAKTQYF
>NA|NA|TRBV7-2|TRBJ1-5
TGTGCCAGCAGCTGGGGCCCCCAAGGGATTGAACCCCAGCATTTT
CASSWGPQGIEPQHF
>many|NA|TRBV5-1|TRBJ2-7
TGCGCCAGCAGCTTGGAGCAGGTCTGGGACGAGCAGTACTTC
CASSLEQVWDEQYF
>many|NA|TRBV10-1|TRBJ2-2
TGCGCCAGCAGTGAGTCGTTGGGGGCCACCGGGGAGCTGTTTTTT
CASSESLGATGELFF
>many|TRBD1|TRBV15|TRBJ2-5
TGTGCCACCAGCCTGGGGGACAGGGGGCGAGAGACCCAGTACTTC
CATSLGDRGRETQYF
>many|NA|TRBV5-1|TRBJ2-4
TGCGCCAGCGGAACAGGGTCAGGAATTTTGAGGGACATTCAGTACTTC
CASGTGSGILRDIQYF
>many|NA|TRBV30|TRBJ2-4
TGTGCCTGGAGTCCGAGGGAGGACATTCAGTACTTC
CAWSPREDIQYF
>many|NA|TRBV20-1|TRBJ1-1
TGCAGTGCACGGAGGGAGAGAAGTGAAGCTTTCTTT
CSARRERSEAFF
>many|NA|TRBV20-1|TRBJ2-7
TGCAGTGTTATCAGGGGGGCAGACGAGCAGTACTTC
CSVIRGADEQYF
>NA|NA|TRBV6-2/TRBV6-3|TRBJ2-7
TGTGCCAGCAGCCGGAGGCTAACCTACGAGCAGTACTTC
CASSRRLTYEQYF
>many|NA|TRBV20-1|TRBJ2-7
TGCAGTGCTAGAGAGAGGAATCGCTACGAGCAGTACTTC
CSARERNRYEQYF
>many|TRBD1|TRBV4-1|TRBJ1-1
TGCGCCAGCAGCCAAGATTTGACAGGGGGCACTGAAGCTTTCTTT
CASSQDLTGGTEAFF
>NA|NA|TRBV28|TRBJ1-1
TGTGCCAGCAGTTTATCCCGGGGGGGAAGCACTGAAGCTTTCTTT
CASSLSRGGSTEAFF
>NA|NA|TRBV20-1|TRBJ2-5
TGCAGTGCTAGAGACAAGGACTCTAGGGAGACCCAGTACTTC
CSARDKDSRETQYF
>many|TRBD1|TRBV28|TRBJ2-3
TGTGCCAGCAGTTTATTATCGGGACAGGGAACAGATACGCAGTATTTT
CASSLLSGQGTDTQYF
>many|TRBD1|TRBV6-1|TRBJ1-3
TGTGCCAGCACCCAAGAAAAGGGGGCGTATGGAAACACCATATATTTT
CASTQEKGAYGNTIYF
>many|NA|TRBV5-1|TRBJ1-2
TGCGCCAGCAGCTTGGTTCCGGGCGATGGCTACACCTTC
CASSLVPGDGYTF
>many|NA|TRBV7-9|TRBJ2-7
TGTGCCAGCAGCCCCAGCCCCCTCGAGCAGTACTTC
CASSPSPLEQYF
>many|NA|TRBV19|TRBJ1-2
TGTGCCAGTAGTCCGCAGGACTATGGCTACACCTTC
CASSPQDYGYTF
>many|NA|TRBV4-1|TRBJ1-1
TGCGCCAGCAGCCAAGAACGGCGGAACACTGAAGCTTTCTTT
CASSQERRNTEAFF
>many|NA|TRBV5-4|TRBJ2-2
TGTGCCAGCAGCTTGGAGGCGCCTATCGGGGTCGGGGAGCTGTTTTTT
CASSLEAPIGVGELFF
>many|TRBD1|TRBV20-1|TRBJ1-2
TGCAGTGCCGCTCGGACCGGGACAGGGGCTGGCTACACCTTC
CSAARTGTGAGYTF
>many|TRBD2|TRBV6-5|TRBJ2-2
TGTGCCAGCAGTAATCTAGCGGGAAACACCGGGGAGCTGTTTTTT
CASSNLAGNTGELFF
>many|TRBD1|TRBV27|TRBJ2-7
TGTGCCAGCGCACAGGGGGGAATCTACGAGCAGTACTTC
CASAQGGIYEQYF
>many|NA|TRBV12-3/TRBV12-4|TRBJ2-7
TGTGCCAGCAGTTTAGCGGAATACTACGAGCAGTACTTC
CASSLAEYYEQYF
>NA|TRBD1|TRBV4-3|TRBJ2-2
TGCGCCAGCAGCCATCGGCGGGACAGGGGAACCGGGGAGCTGTTTTTT
CASSHRRDRGTGELFF